A single sample gave rise to the 26 T cell receptor beta chains below, sequenced in a study of blood T cells in healthy people across ages (dated by TCRdb to 2013 to 2016). The library came from 5' RACE. The sequencer was an Illumina HiSeq 2500. The second PCR ran for about 7 to 11 cycles and used a J-beta primer mix along with a sample-barcoded 5' primer. TCRdb reworked the public reads: Q25 trimming with fastp, MiXCR clone assembly, productive beta chains retained. Each CDR3 protein appears once, grouped with its most common genes and DNA. This sample holds fewer than 750,000 distinct CDR3 sequences; 52% were observed only once. The ten biggest clones cover about 14% of the sample. Sequences were obtained from blood. The receptor set was obtained from a woman aged 80 or older in good health.

In this sample, this clonotype turned up a few times. J is TRBJ1-2 and V is TRBV24-1, with 7 bases fitting TRBD1. V lost 2 bases to trimming and J lost 6 bases; unmatched junction nucleotides: 5. The germline V gene has CDR1 KGHDR and CDR2 SFDVKD. This CDR3 comprises 14 residues. CDR3 DNA: TGTGCCACCAGTGATTCCCTGACAGGGCATGGCTACACCTTC. Translation: CATSDSLTGHGYTF.

This clonotype came up many times. The chain recombines TRBV20-1 with TRBJ2-4; the D gene is possibly TRBD2 (7 bases). V was clipped by 5 bases and J by 8 bases, with 31 bases between them. The germline gives CDR1 DFQATT, CDR2 SNEGSKA (reference sequence). There are 18 residues in the CDR3. CDR3 in amino acids: CSASFVGGGAPREDIQYF. For the CDR3, the DNA is TGCAGTGCTTCCTTCGTAGGTGGGGGGGCCCCTCGCGAGGACATTCAGTACTTC.

This clonotype was observed a handful of times. The chain has TRBV12-3 or TRBV12-4 and TRBJ2-3, with D possibly matching TRBD2 (6 bases). CDR3 length: 15 residues. The V end was cut by 2 bases, the J end by 0 bases, with 9 bases between. The CDR3 DNA follows: TGTGCCAGCAGTTTAAGGAGGGTTAGCACAGATACGCAGTATTTT. Protein product: CASSLRRVSTDTQYF.

V gene TRBV20-1 combines with J gene TRBJ1-2, with D perhaps matching TRBD1 (5 bases). The length of the CDR3 is 13 residues. Germline CDR1 is DFQATT and CDR2 is SNEGSKA (reference sequence). V dropped 6 bases and J dropped 5 bases, with 16 bases sitting between them. CDR3 nucleotide sequence: TGCAGTGCATTTCCGGGGGGGGATTATGGCTACACCTTC. It codes for CSAFPGGDYGYTF.

The chain joins TRBV10-3 to TRBJ1-2; D gene uncertain. CDR3 size: 12 residues. The V gene's germline CDR1 is ENHRY and CDR2 SYGVKD. V lost 2 bases and J 4 bases, leaving 5 bases between the germline ends. This CDR3 reads CAISETGYGYTF. As DNA, the CDR3 is TGTGCCATCAGTGAGACTGGCTATGGCTACACCTTC.

This clonotype has at least ten counts. The rearrangement joins TRBV4-1 to TRBJ2-3, with D possibly matching TRBD2 (6 bases). Trimming left V 4 bases short and J 0 bases short, with 17 bases between. This CDR3 is built from 17 residues. CDR1 MGHRA and CDR2 YSYEKL come from the germline V gene. CDR3 in amino acids: CASSPSWLATSTDTQYF. CDR3 nucleotide sequence: TGCGCCAGCAGCCCCAGTTGGCTAGCGACTAGCACAGATACGCAGTATTTT.

This clonotype has a handful of counts. This chain connects TRBV29-1 to TRBJ1-1, with TRBD1 as a possible D gene (5 bases). Trimming left V 8 bases short and J 7 bases short, with 20 bases between. CDR1 SQVTM and CDR2 ANQGSEA come from the germline V gene. The CDR3 totals 13 residues. The CDR3 protein is CSFNRGDAFEAFF. DNA of the CDR3: TGCAGCTTTAACCGTGGGGACGCGTTTGAAGCTTTCTTT.

The V and J genes are TRBV7-2 and TRBJ2-2, with 7 bases aligning to TRBD2. The germline V gene encodes CDR1 SGHTA and CDR2 FQGNSA. Trimming removed 3 bases from V and 0 bases from J; junction bases left unmatched: 4. CDR3 length equals 16 residues. The CDR3 DNA reads as TGTGCCAGCAGCTTGCTAGCGGACCCGAACACCGGGGAGCTGTTTTTT. This codes for CASSLLADPNTGELFF. Using reference TRBV7-2 and TRBJ2-2 for the parts outside the CDR3, the full variable domain is GAGVSQSPSNKVTEKGKDVELRCDPISGHTALYWYRQSLGQGLEFLIYFQGNSAPDKSGLPSDRFSAERTGGSVSTLTIQRTQQEDSAVYLCASSLLADPNTGELFFGEGSRLTVL.

The V call is TRBV10-3, the J call TRBJ2-5; 14 bases align to TRBD2. Trimming cost V 3 bases and J 11 bases; bases outside gene matches: 8. The CDR3 totals 15 residues. Germline values: CDR1 ENHRY, CDR2 SYGVKD. The CDR3 spells CAISEGTSGGNEQYF. The CDR3 DNA reads TGTGCCATCAGTGAAGGGACTAGCGGGGGTAATGAGCAGTACTTC.

This clonotype is a singleton in its sample. V and J are TRBV29-1 and TRBJ2-7; D is unclear. V shed 4 bases and J shed 1 base, with 8 bases lying between them. This CDR3 is built from 12 residues. The germline V gene encodes CDR1 SQVTM and CDR2 ANQGSEA. The CDR3 loop reads CSVVKGSYEQYF. The CDR3 coding sequence is TGCAGCGTTGTTAAGGGTTCCTACGAGCAGTACTTC.

CDR3 coding DNA: TGTGCCAGTAGTACCAGGGAGGGGGAGCTGTTTTTT. Its translation is CASSTREGELFF. The chain links TRBV19 to TRBJ2-2; D tentatively fits TRBD1 or TRBD2 (5 bases each). CDR1 LNHDA and CDR2 SQIVND come from the germline V gene (reference sequence). The CDR3 extends over 12 amino acids. V lost 4 bases, J lost 8 bases, and 8 bases lay in between.

V gene TRBV29-1 combines with J gene TRBJ1-2; D remains unclear. The germline gives CDR1 SQVTM, CDR2 ANQGSEA. Trimming left V 2 bases short and J 5 bases short, with 15 bases between. This CDR3 contains 14 residues. The CDR3 sequence is CSVELREGIYGYTF. CDR3 DNA: TGCAGCGTTGAACTTAGGGAGGGCATATATGGCTACACCTTC.

V gene TRBV7-9 combines with J gene TRBJ2-2; unclear D gene. CDR3 size: 13 residues. V was pared by 5 bases and J by 5 bases, with 9 bases between. Per germline, CDR1 SEHNR and CDR2 FQNEAQ (reference sequence). The chain's CDR3 is CASSPVSTGELFF. The CDR3 DNA sequence: TGTGCCAGCAGCCCCGTCTCGACCGGGGAGCTGTTTTTT.

This sequence joins TRBV27 and TRBJ1-5; D is unclear. V was clipped by 6 bases and J by 5 bases, with 11 bases between them. The CDR3 runs 13 residues. The germline V gene has CDR1 MNHEY and CDR2 SMNVEV (reference sequence). The chain's CDR3 is CASSRTLDQPQHF. In DNA form, the CDR3 reads TGTGCCAGCAGCAGGACGTTAGATCAGCCCCAGCATTTT.

This clonotype has just a few counts. The chain couples TRBV12-3 or TRBV12-4 to TRBJ2-2; perhaps D is TRBD1 or TRBD2 (6 bases each). The V gene lost 1 base and the J gene lost 4 bases, with 10 bases spanning the gap. The CDR3 is 15 amino acids. CDR3 protein: CASSLVQGGTGELFF. The CDR3 DNA reads as TGTGCCAGCAGTTTAGTACAGGGAGGCACCGGGGAGCTGTTTTTT.

The count of this clonotype is one. V usage is TRBV20-1 and J usage is TRBJ1-1, with D possibly matching TRBD1 (5 bases). Per germline, CDR1 DFQATT and CDR2 SNEGSKA (reference sequence). The CDR3 is 14 amino acids. V was cut by 5 bases and J by 1 base, with 14 bases left in between. The CDR3: CSASRPGGNTEAFF. The CDR3 bases are TGCAGTGCTTCAAGACCCGGGGGGAACACTGAAGCTTTCTTT.

The chain combines TRBV3-1 with TRBJ1-5; D unresolved. Trimming took 1 base from V and 7 from J, leaving 11 bases between them. This CDR3 is built from 14 residues. Germline CDR1 and CDR2: LGHDT and YNNKEL (reference sequence). The chain's CDR3 is CASSQGWVEQPQHF. Written as DNA, the CDR3 is TGTGCCAGCAGCCAAGGGTGGGTCGAACAGCCCCAGCATTTT.

This clonotype was recorded many times. The rearrangement joins TRBV12-3 or TRBV12-4 to TRBJ2-5, with TRBD2 as a possible D gene (5 bases). The CDR3 contains 15 residues. Trimming left V 6 bases short and J 3 bases short, with 17 bases between. CDR3 DNA sequence: TGTGCCAGCAGAGGCCGGGGAACCTCCAAAGAGACCCAGTACTTC. This gives the protein CASRGRGTSKETQYF.

In regard to this clonotype: This sequence may be a read error, since a much larger clone differs from it by one base. The chain carries TRBV21-1 and TRBJ2-5; the table's D call, TRBD1, was not checked against the DNA. TRBV21-1 corresponds to a pseudogene. CDR3 length: 12 amino acids. The CDR3 sequence is CASGGAENEQYF. The DNA for the CDR3 is TGTGCCAGCGGGGGGGCTGAGAATGAGCAGTACTTC.

On this clonotype: The junction differs from germline at one of its ends, possibly a read error. This chain's CDR3 is CASSRRGADAQYF. The CDR3, as DNA: TGTGCCAGCAGCAGAAGGGGAGCAGATGCGCAGTATTTT. The chain recombines TRBV12-3 or TRBV12-4 with TRBJ2-3; D may be TRBD1 or TRBD2 (5 bases each). The CDR3 extends over 13 amino acids.

Regarding this clonotype: With a much larger clone just one base away, this may be a read error. CDR3 protein: CASSGQEEQFF. The DNA for the CDR3 is TGTGCCAGCTCAGGACAGGAAGAGCAGTTCTTC. The chain carries TRBV18 and TRBJ2-1; TRBD1 matches at 7 bases. Germline V lookup: CDR1 KGHSH, CDR2 LQKENI. This CDR3 is 11 amino acids long. V dropped 5 bases and J dropped 10; count of bases not matched to a gene: 2.

This chain connects TRBV6-6 to TRBJ1-5, with D unresolved. The CDR3 runs to 14 residues. The V gene's germline CDR1 is MNHNY and CDR2 SVGAGI (reference sequence). V lost 10 bases and J 3 bases, leaving 16 bases between the germline ends. CDR3: CATSTGGHNQPQHF. The CDR3 DNA reads as TGTGCCACCTCTACCGGCGGCCACAATCAGCCCCAGCATTTT.

The J gene is TRBJ2-1, the V gene TRBV3-1; D gene uncertain. Germline values: CDR1 LGHDT, CDR2 YNNKEL (reference sequence). The CDR3 loop spans 16 amino acids. Trimming pared 2 bases from V and 0 bases from J, leaving 11 bases between. The CDR3 here is CASSQRLPSSYNEQFF. The DNA of the CDR3 is TGTGCCAGCAGCCAACGACTCCCGAGCTCCTACAATGAGCAGTTCTTC.

The chain uses TRBV20-1 and TRBJ2-7; 8 bases fit TRBD1. Germline loops: CDR1 DFQATT, CDR2 SNEGSKA (reference sequence). V was pared by 3 bases and J by 5 bases, with 6 bases of the junction left unmatched. This CDR3 is 13 amino acids long. The CDR3 protein is CSARRTGSHEQYF. In nucleotides, the CDR3 is TGCAGTGCTAGGAGGACAGGGAGCCACGAGCAGTACTTC.

This chain uses TRBV6-2 or TRBV6-3 with TRBJ2-1; weak D call: TRBD1 (6 bases). The CDR3 sequence is 14 residues long. V lost 5 bases, J lost 9 bases, and 17 bases lay in between. Per the germline V gene, CDR1 is MNHEY and CDR2 is SVGEGT. The CDR3 bases are TGTGCCAGCAGTGACAGGCTAGCTTCGTCTGAGCAGTTCTTC. Translation: CASSDRLASSEQFF.

The chain recombines TRBV10-3 with TRBJ1-5; 9 nucleotides line up with TRBD1. Losses at the gene ends were 2 bases for V and 7 bases for J; bases not matched to a gene: 3. In germline, CDR1 is ENHRY, CDR2 SYGVKD. This CDR3 spans 14 amino acids. DNA of the CDR3: TGTGCCATCAGTGAGGCACAGGGGGCACAGCCCCAGCATTTT. Its translation: CAISEAQGAQPQHF.